The clone carrying this T cell receptor beta chain turned up a few times. Expressed TCRB transcripts got sequenced, as all isolated RNA was reverse transcribed. Libraries were prepared by immunoSEQ multiplex PCR; TCRdb keeps only in-frame clonotypes and omits some of them. Here the sample spans 200,000 to 250,000 clones, around 9.9% being singletons. Per the germline V gene, CDR1 is ENHRY and CDR2 is SYGVKD. With V trimmed by 0 bases and J by 1 base, 2 bases remained unmatched. CDR3 length equals 15 residues. This entry belongs to a study of beta chain features in type 1 diabetes. Sample: central memory CD4+ T cells from blood. This sequence joins TRBV10-3 and TRBJ2-5; 7 bases match TRBD1. The clonotype was recovered from a man between 18 and 35 years old in good health. Here the CDR3 reads CAISESGQAQETQYF. The DNA of the CDR3 is TGTGCCATCAGTGAGTCCGGACAGGCCCAAGAGACCCAGTACTTC.